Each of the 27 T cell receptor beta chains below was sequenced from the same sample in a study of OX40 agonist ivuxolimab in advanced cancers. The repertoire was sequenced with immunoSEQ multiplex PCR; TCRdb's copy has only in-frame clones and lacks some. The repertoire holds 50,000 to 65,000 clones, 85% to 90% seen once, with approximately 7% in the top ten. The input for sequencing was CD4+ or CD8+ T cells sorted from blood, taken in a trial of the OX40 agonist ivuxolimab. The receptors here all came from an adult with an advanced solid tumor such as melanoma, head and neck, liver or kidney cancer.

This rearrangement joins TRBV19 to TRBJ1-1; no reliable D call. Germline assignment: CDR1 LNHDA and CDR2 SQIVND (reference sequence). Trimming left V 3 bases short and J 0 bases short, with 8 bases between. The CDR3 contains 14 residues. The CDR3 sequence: CASSIFGVNTEAFF. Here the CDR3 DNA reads TGTGCCAGTAGTATTTTCGGGGTGAACACTGAAGCTTTCTTT. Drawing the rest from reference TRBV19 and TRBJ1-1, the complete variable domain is DGGITQSPKYLFRKEGQNVTLSCEQNLNHDAMYWYRQDPGQGLRLIYYSQIVNDFQKGDIAEGYSVSREKKESFPLTVTSAQKNPTAFYLCASSIFGVNTEAFFGQGTRLTVV.

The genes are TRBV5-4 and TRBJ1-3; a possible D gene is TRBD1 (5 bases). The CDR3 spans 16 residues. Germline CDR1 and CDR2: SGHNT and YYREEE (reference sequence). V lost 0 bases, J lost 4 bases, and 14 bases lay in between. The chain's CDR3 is CASSLDAGGEGNTIYF. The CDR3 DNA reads TGTGCCAGCAGCTTGGACGCCGGGGGAGAAGGAAACACCATATATTTT.

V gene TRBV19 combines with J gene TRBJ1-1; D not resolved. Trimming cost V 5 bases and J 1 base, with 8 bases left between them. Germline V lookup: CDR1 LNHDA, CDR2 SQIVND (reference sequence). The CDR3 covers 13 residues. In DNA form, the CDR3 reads TGTGCCAGTAGTTCGATGGGGAACACTGAAGCTTTCTTT. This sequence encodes CASSSMGNTEAFF.

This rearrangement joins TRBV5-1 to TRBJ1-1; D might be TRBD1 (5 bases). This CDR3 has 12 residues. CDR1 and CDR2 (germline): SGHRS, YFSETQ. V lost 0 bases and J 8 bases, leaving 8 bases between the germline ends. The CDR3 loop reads CASSLGQTEAFF. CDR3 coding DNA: TGCGCCAGCAGCTTGGGACAGACCGAAGCTTTCTTT.

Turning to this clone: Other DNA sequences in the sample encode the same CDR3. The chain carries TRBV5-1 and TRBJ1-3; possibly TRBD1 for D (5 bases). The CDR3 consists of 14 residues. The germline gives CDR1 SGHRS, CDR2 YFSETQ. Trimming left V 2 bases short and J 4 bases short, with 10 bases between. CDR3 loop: CASSLGAPGNTIYF. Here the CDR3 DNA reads TGCGCCAGCAGCTTAGGGGCGCCGGGAAACACCATATATTTT.

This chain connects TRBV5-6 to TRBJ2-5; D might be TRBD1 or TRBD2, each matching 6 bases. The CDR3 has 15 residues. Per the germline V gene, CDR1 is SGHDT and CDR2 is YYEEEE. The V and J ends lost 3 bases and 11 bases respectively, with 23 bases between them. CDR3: CASSSPTGLPGEQYF. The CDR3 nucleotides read TGTGCCAGCAGCTCCCCGACAGGCCTGCCGGGGGAGCAGTACTTC.

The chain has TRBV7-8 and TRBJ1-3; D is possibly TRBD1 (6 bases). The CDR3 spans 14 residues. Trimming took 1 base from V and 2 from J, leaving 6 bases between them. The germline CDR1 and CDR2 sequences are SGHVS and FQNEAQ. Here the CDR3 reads CASSLGDTGNTIYF. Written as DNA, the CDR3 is TGTGCCAGCAGCTTAGGGGACACTGGAAACACCATATATTTT.

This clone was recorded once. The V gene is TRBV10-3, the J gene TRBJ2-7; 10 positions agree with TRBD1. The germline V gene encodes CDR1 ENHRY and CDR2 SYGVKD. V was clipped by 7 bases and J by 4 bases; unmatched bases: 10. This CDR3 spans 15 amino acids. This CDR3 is CAITEGTGVGYEQYF. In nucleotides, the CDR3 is TGTGCCATCACCGAGGGGACAGGGGTGGGGTACGAGCAGTACTTC.

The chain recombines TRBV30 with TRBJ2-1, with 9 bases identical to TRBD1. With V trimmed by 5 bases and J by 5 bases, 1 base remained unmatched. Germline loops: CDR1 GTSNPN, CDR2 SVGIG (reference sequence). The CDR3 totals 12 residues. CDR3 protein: CAWGTGNNEQFF. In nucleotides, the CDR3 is TGTGCCTGGGGGACAGGGAACAATGAGCAGTTCTTC.

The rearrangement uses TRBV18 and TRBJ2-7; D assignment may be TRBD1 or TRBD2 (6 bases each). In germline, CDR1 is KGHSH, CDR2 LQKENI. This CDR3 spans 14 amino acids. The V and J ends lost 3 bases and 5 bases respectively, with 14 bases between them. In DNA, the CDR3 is TGTGCCAGCTCACCGCGGGCCGGGGGCGACGAGCAGTACTTC. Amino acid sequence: CASSPRAGGDEQYF.

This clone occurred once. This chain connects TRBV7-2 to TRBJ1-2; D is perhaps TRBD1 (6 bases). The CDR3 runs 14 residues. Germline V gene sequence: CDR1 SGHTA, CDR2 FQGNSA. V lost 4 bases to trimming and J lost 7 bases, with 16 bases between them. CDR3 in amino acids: CASSSIQGVSGYTF. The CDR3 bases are TGTGCCAGCAGCTCGATACAGGGAGTCAGTGGCTACACCTTC.

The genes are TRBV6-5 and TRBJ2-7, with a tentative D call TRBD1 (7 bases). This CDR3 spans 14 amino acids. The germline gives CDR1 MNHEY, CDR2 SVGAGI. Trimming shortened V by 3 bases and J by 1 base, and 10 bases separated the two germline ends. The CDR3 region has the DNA TGTGCCAGCAGTTATGCGGGACAGTCCTACGAGCAGTACTTC. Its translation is CASSYAGQSYEQYF.

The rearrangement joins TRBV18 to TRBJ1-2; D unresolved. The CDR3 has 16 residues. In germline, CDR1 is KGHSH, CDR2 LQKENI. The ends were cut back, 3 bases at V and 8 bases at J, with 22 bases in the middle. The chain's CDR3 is CASSPYESEWGEGYTF. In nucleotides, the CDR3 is TGTGCCAGCTCACCCTACGAAAGTGAGTGGGGAGAAGGCTACACCTTC.

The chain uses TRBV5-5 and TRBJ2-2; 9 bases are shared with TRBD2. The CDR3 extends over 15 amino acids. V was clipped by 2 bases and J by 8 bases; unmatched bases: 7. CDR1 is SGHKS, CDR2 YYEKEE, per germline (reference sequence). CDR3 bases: TGTGCCAGCAGCTTATCGGGACTAGCAGCTGGGGAGCTGTTTTTT. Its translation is CASSLSGLAAGELFF.

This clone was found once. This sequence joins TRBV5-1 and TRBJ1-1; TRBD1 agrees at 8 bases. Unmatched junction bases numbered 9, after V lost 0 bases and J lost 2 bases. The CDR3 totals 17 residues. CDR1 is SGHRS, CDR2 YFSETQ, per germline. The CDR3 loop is CASSLALPGTGNTEAFF. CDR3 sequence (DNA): TGCGCCAGCAGCTTGGCTCTACCCGGGACAGGCAACACTGAAGCTTTCTTT.

The CDR3 loop reads CASSFSGQGAYEQYF. In DNA, the CDR3 is TGTGCCAGCAGCTTTTCAGGACAGGGGGCCTACGAGCAGTACTTC. V and J are TRBV7-9 and TRBJ2-7; 10 bases map to TRBD1. Germline loops: CDR1 SEHNR, CDR2 FQNEAQ (reference sequence). The CDR3 sequence is 15 residues long. V trimming: 3 bases; J trimming: 2 bases; junction bases outside the gene matches: 4.

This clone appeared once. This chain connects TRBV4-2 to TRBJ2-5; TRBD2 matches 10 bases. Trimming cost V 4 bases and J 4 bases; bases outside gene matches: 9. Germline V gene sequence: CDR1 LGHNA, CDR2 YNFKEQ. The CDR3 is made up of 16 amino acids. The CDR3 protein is CASSRTAGGLVETQYF. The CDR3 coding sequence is TGTGCCAGCAGCCGTACAGCGGGGGGGCTGGTAGAGACCCAGTACTTC.

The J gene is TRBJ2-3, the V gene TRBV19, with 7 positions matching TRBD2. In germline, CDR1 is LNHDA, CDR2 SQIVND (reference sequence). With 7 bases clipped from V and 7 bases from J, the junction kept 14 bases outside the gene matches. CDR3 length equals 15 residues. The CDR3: CASTPGGTTPNTQYF. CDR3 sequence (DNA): TGTGCCAGTACCCCGGGAGGTACCACTCCCAATACGCAGTATTTT.

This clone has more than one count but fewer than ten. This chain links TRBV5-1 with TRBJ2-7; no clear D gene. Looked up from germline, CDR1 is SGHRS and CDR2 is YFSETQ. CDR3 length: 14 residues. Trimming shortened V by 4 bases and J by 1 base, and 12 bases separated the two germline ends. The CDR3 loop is CASSPYSGSYEQYF. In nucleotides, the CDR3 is TGCGCCAGCAGCCCGTACTCTGGATCCTACGAGCAGTACTTC.

This CDR3 reads CASSWPPSGGASYNEQFF. The CDR3 nucleotides are TGTGCCAGCAGTTGGCCCCCTAGCGGGGGGGCCTCCTACAATGAGCAGTTCTTC. V is TRBV7-2 and J is TRBJ2-1; 12 positions agree with TRBD2. V lost 6 bases and J lost 0; bases outside the gene matches: 9. Germline V gene data show CDR1 as SGHTA and CDR2 as FQGNSA. The CDR3 contains 18 residues.

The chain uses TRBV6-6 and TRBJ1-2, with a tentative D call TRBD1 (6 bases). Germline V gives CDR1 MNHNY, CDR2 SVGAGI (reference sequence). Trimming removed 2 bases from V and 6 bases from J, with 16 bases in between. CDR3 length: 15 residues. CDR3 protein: CASSYLPTGEDGYTF. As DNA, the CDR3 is TGTGCCAGCAGTTACCTCCCGACAGGAGAGGATGGCTACACCTTC.

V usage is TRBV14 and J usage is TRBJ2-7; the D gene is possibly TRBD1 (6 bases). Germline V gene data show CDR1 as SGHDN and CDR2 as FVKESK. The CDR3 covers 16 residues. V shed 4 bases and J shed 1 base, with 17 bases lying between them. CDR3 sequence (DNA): TGTGCCAGCAGCCGCCGTACTGGGGGCGGTTCCTACGAGCAGTACTTC. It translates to CASSRRTGGGSYEQYF.

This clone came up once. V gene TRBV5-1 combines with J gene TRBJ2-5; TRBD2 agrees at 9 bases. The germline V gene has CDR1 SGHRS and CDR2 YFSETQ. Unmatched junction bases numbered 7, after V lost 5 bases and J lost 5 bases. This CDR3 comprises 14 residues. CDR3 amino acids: CASSRSGGLETQYF. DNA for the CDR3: TGCGCCAGCAGTAGGAGCGGGGGGCTGGAGACCCAGTACTTC. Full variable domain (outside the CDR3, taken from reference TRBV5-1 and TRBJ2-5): KAGVTQTPRYLIKTRGQQVTLSCSPISGHRSVSWYQQTPGQGLQFLFEYFSETQRNKGNFPGRFSGRQFSNSRSEMNVSTLELGDSALYLCASSRSGGLETQYFGPGTRLLVL.

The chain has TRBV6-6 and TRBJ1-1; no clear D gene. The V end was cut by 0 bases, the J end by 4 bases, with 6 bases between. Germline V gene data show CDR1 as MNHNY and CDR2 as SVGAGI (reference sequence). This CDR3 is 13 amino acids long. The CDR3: CASSYSMTTEAFF. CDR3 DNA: TGTGCCAGCAGTTACTCGATGACCACTGAAGCTTTCTTT.

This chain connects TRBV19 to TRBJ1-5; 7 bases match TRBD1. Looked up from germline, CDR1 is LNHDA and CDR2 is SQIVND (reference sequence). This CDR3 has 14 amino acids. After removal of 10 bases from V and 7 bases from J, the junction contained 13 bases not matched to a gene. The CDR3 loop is CATSPTGQNQPQHF. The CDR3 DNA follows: TGTGCCACCAGCCCGACAGGGCAGAACCAGCCCCAGCATTTT.

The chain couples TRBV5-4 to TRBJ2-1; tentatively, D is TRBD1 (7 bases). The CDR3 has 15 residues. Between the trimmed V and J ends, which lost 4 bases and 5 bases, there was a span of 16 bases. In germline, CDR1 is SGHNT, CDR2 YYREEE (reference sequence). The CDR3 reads CASSRGAGGHNEQFF. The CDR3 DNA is TGTGCCAGCAGCCGTGGGGCAGGGGGGCACAATGAGCAGTTCTTC.

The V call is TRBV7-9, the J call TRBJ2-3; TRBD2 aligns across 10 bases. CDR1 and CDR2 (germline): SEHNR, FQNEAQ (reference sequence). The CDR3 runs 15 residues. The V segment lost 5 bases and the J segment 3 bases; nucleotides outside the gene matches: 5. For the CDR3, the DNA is TGTGCCAGCAGCCCTCCTAGCGGGGGAACAGATACGCAGTATTTT. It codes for CASSPPSGGTDTQYF.